Each of the 17 T cell receptor beta chains below was sequenced from the same sample in a study of Ad26.COV2.S vaccination and SARS-CoV-2 variants (dated by TCRdb to the early 2020s). Receptors were amplified or captured by the immunoSEQ multiplex PCR assay. The clones in this table, taken by TCRdb from immuneACCESS, are in-frame only. Not every clone is retained; where verified, under half of the shortfall comes from an unresolved V gene, and the cause of the rest is unknown. This sample comprises 400,000 to 450,000 clones, 75% to 95% of them detected only once. In total, the top ten clones hold 9% to 15% of the sample. The treatment or condition label of this sample denotes: around 19 received Ad26.COV2.S at low or high dose, single or two shots; 5 received placebo; per-sample allocation not given. Repertoires of vaccine and placebo recipients were sequenced from samples taken on day 63 after the first injection.

Sequenced material: peripheral blood, taken in a trial of Ad26.COV2.S vaccine versus placebo. These receptors came from a person between 18 and 59 years old who received the Ad26.COV2.S COVID-19 vaccine or a placebo.

The rearrangement uses TRBV5-1 and TRBJ1-1, with D tentatively TRBD1 (5 bases). Germline V gene sequence: CDR1 SGHRS, CDR2 YFSETQ. Between the trimmed V and J ends, which lost 4 bases and 6 bases, there was a span of 16 bases. This CDR3 has 14 amino acids. This chain's CDR3 is CASSPFSGDPEAFF. The CDR3 nucleotides read TGCGCCAGCAGCCCGTTTTCGGGGGACCCTGAAGCTTTCTTT.

This clone came up once. V and J are TRBV27 and TRBJ1-2; D remains ambiguous. The CDR3 length is 14 residues. V was cut by 0 bases and J by 1 base, with 6 bases left in between. Germline V gene data show CDR1 as MNHEY and CDR2 as SMNVEV (reference sequence). The CDR3 DNA sequence: TGTGCCAGCAGTTTATCACCGGATAACTATGGCTACACCTTC. Its translation is CASSLSPDNYGYTF.

The rearrangement uses TRBV2 and TRBJ2-1; no definite D call. There are 15 residues in the CDR3. Germline V gene data show CDR1 as SNHLY and CDR2 as FYNNEI. Trimming pared 3 bases from V and 3 bases from J, leaving 12 bases between. In DNA, the CDR3 is TGTGCCAGCAGTGACGGCTCTGGCCTCTACAATGAGCAGTTCTTC. It is translated as CASSDGSGLYNEQFF.

The chain links TRBV6-2 or TRBV6-3 to TRBJ2-1, with D perhaps matching TRBD2 (6 bases). The CDR3 totals 12 residues. The germline V and J ends were trimmed by 5 bases and 15 bases, with 17 bases remaining between them. CDR1 is MNHEY and CDR2 is SVGEGT in the germline V gene. The CDR3 nucleotides read TGTGCCAGCAGTCAGTCCGGGGGTTTTGCGTTCTTC. Its translation is CASSQSGGFAFF.

This clone was seen just once. This chain connects TRBV18 to TRBJ1-2; no definite D call. V was cut by 3 bases and J by 0 bases, with 5 bases left in between. The germline CDR1 and CDR2 sequences are KGHSH and LQKENI. The CDR3 length is 13 residues. The CDR3 reads CASSPDTNYGYTF. The CDR3 coding sequence is TGTGCCAGCTCACCGGATACTAACTATGGCTACACCTTC.

In DNA, the CDR3 is TGCGCCAGCAGTGAGTACAGTCCGAGCACAGATACGCAGTATTTT. This codes for CASSEYSPSTDTQYF. V is TRBV10-1 and J is TRBJ2-3, with no clear D. CDR3 size: 15 residues. CDR1 is WNHNN and CDR2 is SYGVQD in the germline V gene (reference sequence). V lost 1 base and J lost 0, with 8 bases in between.

The chain employs TRBV30 and TRBJ2-4, with 8 bases that match TRBD1. The CDR3 runs 16 residues. Germline V gene data show CDR1 as GTSNPN and CDR2 as SVGIG (reference sequence). The V gene end was trimmed by 4 bases and the J gene end by 1 base; junction bases not matched to a gene: 9. The CDR3 region is CAWNGRGQEAKNIQYF. As DNA, the CDR3 is TGTGCCTGGAACGGCAGGGGGCAAGAGGCCAAAAACATTCAGTACTTC. Full variable domain (rest looked up from reference TRBV30 and TRBJ2-4): SQTIHQWPATLVQPVGSPLSLECTVEGTSNPNLYWYRQAAGRGLQLLFYSVGIGQISSEVPQNLSASRPQDRQFILSSKKLLLSDSGFYLCAWNGRGQEAKNIQYFGAGTRLSVL.

In this sample, this clone turned up once. The chain carries TRBV6-4 and TRBJ1-2; D perhaps matches TRBD1 (5 bases). The CDR3 consists of 17 residues. V lost 4 bases to trimming and J lost 6 bases, with 24 bases between them. Per the germline V gene, CDR1 is MRHNA and CDR2 is SNTAGT. The CDR3 loop is CASSAIPSPWGVHGYTF. CDR3 nucleotides: TGTGCCAGCAGTGCTATACCGTCACCCTGGGGGGTACATGGCTACACCTTC.

In its sample, this clone was seen once. V usage is TRBV9 and J usage is TRBJ1-1; D is undetermined. This CDR3 is built from 13 residues. Trimming took off 4 bases at V and 5 bases at J, with 12 bases between the two ends. CDR1 SGDLS and CDR2 YYNGEE come from the germline V gene. The chain's CDR3 is CASSPPGWTEAFF. The CDR3 bases are TGTGCCAGCAGCCCTCCCGGGTGGACTGAAGCTTTCTTT.

The chain combines TRBV20-1 with TRBJ1-5; unclear D gene. Trimming shortened V by 1 base and J by 7 bases, and 5 bases separated the two germline ends. CDR1 DFQATT and CDR2 SNEGSKA come from the germline V gene (reference sequence). This CDR3 spans 11 amino acids. CDR3 in amino acids: CSARGAQPQHF. Here the CDR3 DNA reads TGCAGTGCTAGAGGAGCCCAGCCCCAGCATTTT.

This clone was detected only a few times. The genes are TRBV9 and TRBJ2-5, with D tentatively TRBD1 (6 bases). Between the trimmed V and J ends, which lost 2 bases and 4 bases, there was a span of 12 bases. The germline V gene has CDR1 SGDLS and CDR2 YYNGEE. The length of the CDR3 is 14 residues. In nucleotides, the CDR3 is TGTGCCAGCAGCGTTGGGACAAGGGGAGAGACCCAGTACTTC. This codes for CASSVGTRGETQYF.

This chain joins TRBV5-4 and TRBJ1-2; 8 positions agree with TRBD1. CDR3 size: 14 residues. Looked up from germline, CDR1 is SGHNT and CDR2 is YYREEE (reference sequence). J lost 7 bases, V lost 1 base, and 6 bases had no gene match. In DNA form, the CDR3 reads TGTGCCAGCAGCTTGCTCCAGGGGGCGCGTGGCTACACCTTC. The encoded protein is CASSLLQGARGYTF.

The chain links TRBV10-3 to TRBJ2-3, with a possible D match to TRBD1 (5 bases). The CDR3 extends over 13 amino acids. Trimming shortened V by 0 bases and J by 6 bases, and 7 bases separated the two germline ends. Germline CDR1 is ENHRY and CDR2 is SYGVKD. CDR3 sequence reads: CAISESGADTQYF. Written as DNA, the CDR3 is TGTGCCATCAGTGAGTCAGGGGCCGATACGCAGTATTTT.

V and J are TRBV9 and TRBJ2-6; no clear D gene. The CDR3 contains 18 residues. CDR1 is SGDLS, CDR2 YYNGEE, per germline. V was clipped by 0 bases and J by 0 bases, with 13 bases between them. CDR3 in amino acids: CASSVATGQASGANVLTF. In DNA form, the CDR3 reads TGTGCCAGCAGCGTAGCTACGGGTCAGGCCTCTGGGGCCAACGTCCTGACTTTC.

The chain links TRBV11-2 to TRBJ2-1; D possibly corresponds to TRBD2 (6 bases). The V gene lost 0 bases and the J gene lost 0 bases, with 12 bases spanning the gap. The CDR3 has 17 amino acids. Germline lookup yields CDR1 SGHAT and CDR2 FQNNGV. Here the CDR3 reads CASSLDLPTSSYNEQFF. CDR3 in DNA: TGTGCCAGCAGCTTAGATTTGCCGACTAGCTCCTACAATGAGCAGTTCTTC.

The chain recombines TRBV18 with TRBJ1-1; D may be TRBD1 (5 bases). V lost 0 bases and J lost 5, with 22 bases in between. This CDR3 region has 18 residues. CDR1 KGHSH and CDR2 LQKENI come from the germline V gene. CDR3 protein: CASSPPASGSSVGTEAFF. CDR3 in DNA: TGTGCCAGCTCACCACCGGCATCAGGGTCATCGGTCGGTACTGAAGCTTTCTTT.

The chain uses TRBV5-1 and TRBJ2-4; a weak D match, TRBD1 (5 bases). The CDR3 sequence is 14 residues long. Germline CDR1 SGHRS, CDR2 YFSETQ. Trimming pared 0 bases from V and 7 bases from J, leaving 11 bases between. The CDR3 DNA reads TGCGCCAGCAGCTTGGAGGCAGGGAACAACATTCAGTACTTC. Its translation is CASSLEAGNNIQYF.